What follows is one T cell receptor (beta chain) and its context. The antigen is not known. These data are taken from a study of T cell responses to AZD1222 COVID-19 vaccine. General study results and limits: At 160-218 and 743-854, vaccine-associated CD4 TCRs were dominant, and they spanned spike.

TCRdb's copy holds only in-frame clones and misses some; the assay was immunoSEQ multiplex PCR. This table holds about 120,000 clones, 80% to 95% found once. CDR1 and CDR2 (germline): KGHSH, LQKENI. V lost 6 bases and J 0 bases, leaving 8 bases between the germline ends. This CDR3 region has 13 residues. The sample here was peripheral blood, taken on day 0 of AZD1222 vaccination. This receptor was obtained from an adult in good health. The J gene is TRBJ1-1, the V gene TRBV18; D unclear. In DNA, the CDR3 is TGTGCCAGCTCCCCAAGCTTGAACACTGAAGCTTTCTTT. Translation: CASSPSLNTEAFF. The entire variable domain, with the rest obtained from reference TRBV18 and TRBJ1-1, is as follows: NAGVMQNPRHLVRRRGQEARLRCSPMKGHSHVYWYRQLPEEGLKFMVYLQKENIIDESGMPKERFSAEFPKEGPSILRIQQVVRGDSAAYFCASSPSLNTEAFFGQGTRLTVV.